The clone carrying this T cell receptor (beta chain) was observed once. Antigen specificity is unknown. Libraries were prepared by immunoSEQ multiplex PCR; TCRdb keeps only in-frame clonotypes and omits some of them. This sample has around 74,000 clones, with about 84% found just once. The data are from a study of OX40 agonist ivuxolimab in advanced cancers. On the study more broadly: With a range of roughly 20 to 85, age averaged approximately 54 years, and around 80% were male. The study's findings and limits: Both blood CD4+ and CD8+ T cells showed clonal growth by week 6 at 0.1 to 3.0 mg/kg. On average, a greater number of expanded clones characterised CD8+ T cells relative to CD4+.

The input for sequencing was CD4+ or CD8+ T cells sorted from blood, taken in a trial of the OX40 agonist ivuxolimab. This TCR derives from an adult with an advanced solid tumor such as melanoma, head and neck, liver or kidney cancer.

CDR3 protein: CASSPVVGVTTYEQYF. CDR3 sequence (DNA): TGTGCCAGCTCACCAGTCGTGGGGGTAACGACCTACGAGCAGTACTTC. The V gene is TRBV18, the J gene TRBJ2-7; TRBD1 or TRBD2 may be the D gene (5 bases each). The germline gives CDR1 KGHSH, CDR2 LQKENI. The CDR3 is made up of 16 amino acids. V was trimmed by 2 bases and J by 2 bases, leaving 16 bases between them.